This T cell receptor (beta chain) was captured by sequencing in a study of T cell responses to AZD1222 COVID-19 vaccine. General study findings and limits: Spike-specific TCR depth and breadth grew after two AZD1222 doses. Among spike-specific TCRs, nearly half reportedly target unmutated variant regions. Clonal diversity was possibly underestimated, and the donors were mostly white British, with more females.

Here immunoSEQ multiplex PCR was the method, and the copy in TCRdb shows in-frame clones only, minus some. The sample has under 150,000 clones; 80% to 90% are singletons. In germline, CDR1 is ENHRY, CDR2 SYGVKD. The CDR3 length is 15 residues. V was clipped by 10 bases and J by 4 bases; unmatched bases: 11. On this clone: Its antigen is not identified.

The origin of this receptor is an adult in good health. Sequencing was performed on peripheral blood, taken on day 0 of AZD1222 vaccination. This chain uses TRBV10-3 with TRBJ2-2; 8 nucleotides agree with TRBD2. The CDR3 DNA reads as TGTGCCACATCGGGGGGGGAGGGTGGCACCGGGGAGCTGTTTTTT. Translating it yields CATSGGEGGTGELFF.